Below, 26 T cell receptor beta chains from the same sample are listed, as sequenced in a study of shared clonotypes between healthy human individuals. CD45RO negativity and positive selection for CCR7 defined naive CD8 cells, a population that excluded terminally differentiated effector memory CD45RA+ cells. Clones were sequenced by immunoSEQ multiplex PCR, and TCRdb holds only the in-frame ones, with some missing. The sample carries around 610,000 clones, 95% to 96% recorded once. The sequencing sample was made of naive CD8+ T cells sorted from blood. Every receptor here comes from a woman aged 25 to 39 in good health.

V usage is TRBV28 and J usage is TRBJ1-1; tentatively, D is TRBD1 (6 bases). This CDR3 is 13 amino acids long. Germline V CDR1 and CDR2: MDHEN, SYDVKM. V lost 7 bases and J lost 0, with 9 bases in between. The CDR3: CASMGAMNTEAFF. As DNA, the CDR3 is TGTGCCAGCATGGGGGCGATGAACACTGAAGCTTTCTTT.

Here the CDR3 reads CASSPSDLNEQFF. The CDR3 nucleotides are TGCGCCAGCAGCCCCTCGGACCTCAATGAGCAGTTCTTC. This rearrangement joins TRBV5-1 to TRBJ2-1, with D hard to call. There are 13 residues in the CDR3. Trimming cost V 4 bases and J 6 bases, with 11 bases left between them. Germline V gene sequence: CDR1 SGHRS, CDR2 YFSETQ.

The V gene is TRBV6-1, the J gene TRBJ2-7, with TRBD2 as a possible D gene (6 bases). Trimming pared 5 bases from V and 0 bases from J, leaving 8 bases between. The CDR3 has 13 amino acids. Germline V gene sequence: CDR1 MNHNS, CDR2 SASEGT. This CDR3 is CASSHGSSYEQYF. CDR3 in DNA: TGTGCCAGCAGTCACGGGAGCTCCTACGAGCAGTACTTC.

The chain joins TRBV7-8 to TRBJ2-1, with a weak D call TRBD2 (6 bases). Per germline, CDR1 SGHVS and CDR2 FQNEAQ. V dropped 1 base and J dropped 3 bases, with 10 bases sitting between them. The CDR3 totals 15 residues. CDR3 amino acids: CASSLVRTNYNEQFF. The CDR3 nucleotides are TGTGCCAGCAGCTTAGTACGGACTAACTACAATGAGCAGTTCTTC.

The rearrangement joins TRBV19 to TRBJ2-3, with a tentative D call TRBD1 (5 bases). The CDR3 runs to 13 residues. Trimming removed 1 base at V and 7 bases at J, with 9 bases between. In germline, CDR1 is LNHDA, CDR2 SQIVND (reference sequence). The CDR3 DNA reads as TGTGCCAGTAGTATAGGCCAGGGATATACGCAGTATTTT. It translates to CASSIGQGYTQYF.

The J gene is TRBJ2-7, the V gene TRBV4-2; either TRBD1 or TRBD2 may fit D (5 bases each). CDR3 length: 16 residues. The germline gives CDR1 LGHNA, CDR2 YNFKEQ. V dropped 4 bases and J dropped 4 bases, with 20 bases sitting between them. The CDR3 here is CASSRSGLATGYEQYF. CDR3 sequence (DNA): TGTGCCAGCAGCCGATCGGGGCTTGCGACCGGGTACGAGCAGTACTTC.

The CDR3 sequence is CASSQEGRVISDTQYF. CDR3 in DNA: TGTGCCAGCAGCCAAGAGGGCAGGGTTATATCTGATACGCAGTATTTT. This rearrangement joins TRBV14 to TRBJ2-3; possibly TRBD1 for D (5 bases). In germline, CDR1 is SGHDN, CDR2 FVKESK. The CDR3 totals 16 residues. The V end lost 0 bases, the J end lost 6 bases, and 16 bases lay between the germline ends.

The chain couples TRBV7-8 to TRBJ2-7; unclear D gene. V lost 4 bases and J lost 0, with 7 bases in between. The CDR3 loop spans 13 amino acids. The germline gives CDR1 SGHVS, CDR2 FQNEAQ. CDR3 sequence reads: CASSYRGSYEQYF. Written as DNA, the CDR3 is TGTGCCAGCAGCTACAGAGGCTCCTACGAGCAGTACTTC.

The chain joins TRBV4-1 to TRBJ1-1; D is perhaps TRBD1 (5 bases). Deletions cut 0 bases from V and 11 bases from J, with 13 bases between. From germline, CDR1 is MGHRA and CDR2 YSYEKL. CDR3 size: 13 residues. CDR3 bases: TGCGCCAGCAGCCAAGAGGAGGCAGGGTGGGCTTTCTTT. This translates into CASSQEEAGWAFF.

The CDR3 sequence: CASSSWTATNYGYTF. As DNA, the CDR3 is TGTGCCAGCAGCTCCTGGACAGCAACTAACTATGGCTACACCTTC. The chain has TRBV11-2 and TRBJ1-2, with D tentatively TRBD1 (6 bases). Germline-derived CDR1 and CDR2 are SGHAT and FQNNGV. CDR3 length: 15 amino acids. V was pared by 4 bases and J by 0 bases, with 12 bases between.

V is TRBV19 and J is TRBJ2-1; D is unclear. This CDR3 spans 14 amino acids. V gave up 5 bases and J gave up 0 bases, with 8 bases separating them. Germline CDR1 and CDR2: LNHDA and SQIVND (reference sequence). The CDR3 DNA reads TGTGCCAGTAGTCTACACAGCTCCTACAATGAGCAGTTCTTC. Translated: CASSLHSSYNEQFF.

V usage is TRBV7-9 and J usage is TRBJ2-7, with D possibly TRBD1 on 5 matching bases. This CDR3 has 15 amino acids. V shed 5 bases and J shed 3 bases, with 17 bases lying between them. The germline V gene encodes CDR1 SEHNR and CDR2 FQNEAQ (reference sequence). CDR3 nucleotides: TGTGCCAGCAGCATCACGACAGTATTCGGCTACGAGCAGTACTTC. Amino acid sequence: CASSITTVFGYEQYF.

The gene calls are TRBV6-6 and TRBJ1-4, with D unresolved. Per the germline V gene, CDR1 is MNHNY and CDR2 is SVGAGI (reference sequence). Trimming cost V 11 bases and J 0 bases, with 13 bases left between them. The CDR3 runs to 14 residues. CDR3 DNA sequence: TGTGCCTGCGGCCGGGTTGCAACTAATGAAAAACTGTTTTTT. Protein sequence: CACGRVATNEKLFF.

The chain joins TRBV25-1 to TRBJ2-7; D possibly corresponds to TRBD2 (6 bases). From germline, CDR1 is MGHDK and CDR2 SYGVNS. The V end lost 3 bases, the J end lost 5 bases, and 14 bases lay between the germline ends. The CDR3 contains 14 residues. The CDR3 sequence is CASSDGWGLDEQYF. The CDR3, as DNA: TGTGCCAGCAGTGATGGGTGGGGACTTGACGAGCAGTACTTC.

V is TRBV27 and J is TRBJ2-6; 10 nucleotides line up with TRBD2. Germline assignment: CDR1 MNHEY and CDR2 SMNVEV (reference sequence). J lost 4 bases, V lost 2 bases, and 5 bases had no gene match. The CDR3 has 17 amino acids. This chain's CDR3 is CASSLLAGDTGANVLTF. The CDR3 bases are TGTGCCAGCAGTTTACTAGCGGGAGATACCGGGGCCAACGTCCTGACTTTC.

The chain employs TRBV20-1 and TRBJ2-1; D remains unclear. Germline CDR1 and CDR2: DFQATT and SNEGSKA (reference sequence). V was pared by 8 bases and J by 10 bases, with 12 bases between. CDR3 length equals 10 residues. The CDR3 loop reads CSTLVFEQFF. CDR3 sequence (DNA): TGCAGTACTCTAGTCTTCGAGCAGTTCTTC.

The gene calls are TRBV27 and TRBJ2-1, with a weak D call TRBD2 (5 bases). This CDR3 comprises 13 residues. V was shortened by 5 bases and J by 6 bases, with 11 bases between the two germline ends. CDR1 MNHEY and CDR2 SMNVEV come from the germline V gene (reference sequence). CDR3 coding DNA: TGTGCCAGCAGTGCGGTCGGGATCAATGAGCAGTTCTTC. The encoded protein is CASSAVGINEQFF.

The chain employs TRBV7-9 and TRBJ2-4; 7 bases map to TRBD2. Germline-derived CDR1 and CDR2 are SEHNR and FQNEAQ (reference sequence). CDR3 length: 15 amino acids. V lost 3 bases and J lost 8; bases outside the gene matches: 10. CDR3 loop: CASSLGGSGGDIQYF. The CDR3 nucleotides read TGTGCCAGCAGCTTGGGCGGGAGTGGAGGAGACATTCAGTACTTC.

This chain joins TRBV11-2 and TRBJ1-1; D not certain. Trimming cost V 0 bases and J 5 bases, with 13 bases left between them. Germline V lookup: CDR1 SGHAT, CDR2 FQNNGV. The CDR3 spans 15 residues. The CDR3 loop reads CASSLDWGGKTEAFF. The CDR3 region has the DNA TGTGCCAGCAGCTTAGACTGGGGAGGGAAGACTGAAGCTTTCTTT.

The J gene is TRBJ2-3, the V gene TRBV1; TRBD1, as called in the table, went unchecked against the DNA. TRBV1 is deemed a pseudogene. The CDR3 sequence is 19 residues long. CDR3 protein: CTSSQDLEPGQVITDTQYF. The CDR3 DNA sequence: TGCACCAGCAGCCAAGACCTCGAACCGGGACAGGTGATCACAGATACGCAGTATTTT.

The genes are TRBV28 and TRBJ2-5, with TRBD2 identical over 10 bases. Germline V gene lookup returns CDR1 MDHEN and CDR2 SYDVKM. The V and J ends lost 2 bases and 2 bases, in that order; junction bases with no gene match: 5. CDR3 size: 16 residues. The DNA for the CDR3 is TGTGCCAGCAGTTTAGTGACTAGCGGGTTTCAAGAGACCCAGTACTTC. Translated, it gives CASSLVTSGFQETQYF.

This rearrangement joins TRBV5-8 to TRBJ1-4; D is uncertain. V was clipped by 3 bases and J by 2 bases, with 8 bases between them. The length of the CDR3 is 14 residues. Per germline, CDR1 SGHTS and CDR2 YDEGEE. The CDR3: CASSWAGTNEKLFF. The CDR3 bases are TGTGCCAGCAGCTGGGCGGGGACTAATGAAAAACTGTTTTTT.

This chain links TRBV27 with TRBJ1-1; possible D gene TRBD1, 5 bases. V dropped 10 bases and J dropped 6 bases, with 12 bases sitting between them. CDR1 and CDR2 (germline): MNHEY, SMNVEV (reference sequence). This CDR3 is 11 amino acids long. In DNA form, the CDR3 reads TGTGCCACCGCGGGGGGGGCTGAAGCTTTCTTT. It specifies CATAGGAEAFF.

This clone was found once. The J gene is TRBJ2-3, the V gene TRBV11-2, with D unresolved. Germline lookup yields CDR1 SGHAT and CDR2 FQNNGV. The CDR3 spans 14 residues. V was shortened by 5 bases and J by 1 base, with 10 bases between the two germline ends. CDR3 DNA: TGTGCCAGCAGCCCCGCCGGAGGCACAGATACGCAGTATTTT. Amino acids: CASSPAGGTDTQYF. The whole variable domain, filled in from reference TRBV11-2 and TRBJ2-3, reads EAGVAQSPRYKIIEKRQSVAFWCNPISGHATLYWYQQILGQGPKLLIQFQNNGVVDDSQLPKDRFSAERLKGVDSTLKIQPAKLEDSAVYLCASSPAGGTDTQYFGPGTRLTVL.

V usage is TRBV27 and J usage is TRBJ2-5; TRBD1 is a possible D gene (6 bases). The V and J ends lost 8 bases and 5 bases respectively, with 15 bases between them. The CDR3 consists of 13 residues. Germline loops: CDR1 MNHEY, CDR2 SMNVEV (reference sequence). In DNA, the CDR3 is TGTGCCAGCGGGGGAACAGGGTTGGAGACCCAGTACTTC. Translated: CASGGTGLETQYF.

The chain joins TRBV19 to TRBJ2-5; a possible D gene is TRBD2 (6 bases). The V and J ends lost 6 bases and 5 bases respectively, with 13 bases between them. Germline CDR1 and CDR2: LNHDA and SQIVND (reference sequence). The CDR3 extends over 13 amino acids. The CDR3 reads CASSQSGVETQYF. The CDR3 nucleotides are TGTGCCAGTAGCCAGTCGGGGGTCGAGACCCAGTACTTC.